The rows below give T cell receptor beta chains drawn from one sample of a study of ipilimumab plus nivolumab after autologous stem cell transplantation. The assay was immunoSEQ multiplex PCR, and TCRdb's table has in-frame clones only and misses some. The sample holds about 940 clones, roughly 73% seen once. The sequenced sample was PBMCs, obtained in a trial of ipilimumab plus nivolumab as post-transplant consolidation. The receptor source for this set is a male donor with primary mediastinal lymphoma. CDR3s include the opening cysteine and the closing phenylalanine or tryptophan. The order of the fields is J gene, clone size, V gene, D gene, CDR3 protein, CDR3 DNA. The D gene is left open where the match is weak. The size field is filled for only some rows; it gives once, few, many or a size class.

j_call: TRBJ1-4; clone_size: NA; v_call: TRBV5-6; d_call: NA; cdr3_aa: CASSLRQAATNEKLFF; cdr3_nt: TGTGCCAGCAGCTTGAGACAGGCCGCAACTAATGAAAAACTGTTTTTT
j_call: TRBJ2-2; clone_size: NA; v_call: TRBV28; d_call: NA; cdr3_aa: CASTPDRNTGELFF; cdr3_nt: TGTGCCAGCACCCCGGACAGGAACACCGGGGAGCTGTTTTTT
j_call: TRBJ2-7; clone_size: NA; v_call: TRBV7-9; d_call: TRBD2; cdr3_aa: CASSIPGGDEQYF; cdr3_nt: TGTGCCAGCAGCATCCCGGGGGGGGACGAGCAGTACTTC
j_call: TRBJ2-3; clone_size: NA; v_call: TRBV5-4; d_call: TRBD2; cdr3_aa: CASGGLAGVGGDTQYF; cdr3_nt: TGTGCCAGCGGCGGACTAGCGGGAGTAGGTGGAGATACGCAGTATTTT
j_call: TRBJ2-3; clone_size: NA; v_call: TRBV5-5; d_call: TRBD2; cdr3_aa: CASSLGTSRLGLELTDTQYF; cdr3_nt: TGTGCCAGCAGCTTGGGGACTAGCCGACTAGGACTCGAGCTCACAGATACGCAGTATTTT
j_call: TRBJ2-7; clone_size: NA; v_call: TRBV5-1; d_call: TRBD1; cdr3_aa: CASSDPDRGAYEQYF; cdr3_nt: TGCGCCAGCAGCGACCCGGACAGGGGCGCCTACGAGCAGTACTTC
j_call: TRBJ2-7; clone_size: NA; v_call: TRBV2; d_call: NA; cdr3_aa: CASGGGNYEQYF; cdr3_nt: TGTGCCAGCGGTGGGGGGAATTACGAGCAGTACTTC
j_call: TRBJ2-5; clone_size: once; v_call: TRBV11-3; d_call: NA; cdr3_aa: CASSLDSGETQYF; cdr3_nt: TGTGCCAGCAGCTTAGACAGTGGAGAGACCCAGTACTTC
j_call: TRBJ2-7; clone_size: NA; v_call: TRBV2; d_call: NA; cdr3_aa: CASTPRGEQYF; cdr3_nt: TGTGCCAGCACCCCCCGTGGCGAGCAGTACTTC
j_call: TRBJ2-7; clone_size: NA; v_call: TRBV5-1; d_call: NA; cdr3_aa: CASSPGPREQYF; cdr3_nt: TGCGCCAGCAGCCCAGGGCCGAGGGAGCAGTACTTC
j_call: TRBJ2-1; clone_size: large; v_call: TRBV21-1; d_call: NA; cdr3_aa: CASSKEGGSTDEQFF; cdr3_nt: TGTGCCAGCAGCAAAGAGGGCGGGAGTACGGATGAGCAGTTCTTC
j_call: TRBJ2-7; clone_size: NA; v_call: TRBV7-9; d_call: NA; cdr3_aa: CASSLLGAYSYEQYF; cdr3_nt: TGTGCCAGCAGCTTACTGGGCGCCTACTCCTACGAGCAGTACTTC
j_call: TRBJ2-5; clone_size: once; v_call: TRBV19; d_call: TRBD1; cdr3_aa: CASSKDRVLQETQYF; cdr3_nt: TGTGCCAGTAGTAAGGACAGGGTTCTTCAAGAGACCCAGTACTTC
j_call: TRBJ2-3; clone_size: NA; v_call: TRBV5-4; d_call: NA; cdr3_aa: CASSLSVRGTDTQYF; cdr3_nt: TGTGCCAGCAGCTTGAGCGTCAGGGGCACAGATACGCAGTATTTT
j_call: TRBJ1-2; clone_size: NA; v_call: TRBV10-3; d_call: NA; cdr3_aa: CAISERPGNYGYTF; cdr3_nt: TGTGCCATCAGTGAGCGTCCCGGCAACTATGGCTACACCTTC
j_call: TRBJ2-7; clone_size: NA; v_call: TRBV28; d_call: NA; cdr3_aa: CASSLQSYEQYF; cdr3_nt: TGTGCCAGCAGTTTACAGTCCTACGAGCAGTACTTC
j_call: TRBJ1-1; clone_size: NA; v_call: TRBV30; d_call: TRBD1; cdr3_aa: CAWRPRQGAKRDTEAFF; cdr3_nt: TGTGCCTGGAGACCCCGGCAGGGGGCGAAAAGGGACACTGAAGCTTTCTTT
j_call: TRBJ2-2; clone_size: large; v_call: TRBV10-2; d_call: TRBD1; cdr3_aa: CATLDRENTGELFF; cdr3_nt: TGCGCCACCCTGGACAGGGAGAACACCGGGGAGCTGTTTTTT
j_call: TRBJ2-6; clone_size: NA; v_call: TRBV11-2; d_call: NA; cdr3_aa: CASSKQQSRANVLTF; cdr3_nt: TGTGCCAGCAGCAAGCAACAAAGTCGGGCCAACGTCCTGACTTTC
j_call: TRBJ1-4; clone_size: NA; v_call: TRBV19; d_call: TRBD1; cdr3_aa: CASSIRTGSVTNEKLFF; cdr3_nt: TGTGCCAGTAGTATACGGACAGGGTCCGTTACTAATGAAAAACTGTTTTTT
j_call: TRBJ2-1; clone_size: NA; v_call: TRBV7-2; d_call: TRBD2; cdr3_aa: CASSPLAGTRSYNEQFF; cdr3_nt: TGTGCCAGCAGCCCGTTAGCGGGAACGCGGTCCTACAATGAGCAGTTCTTC
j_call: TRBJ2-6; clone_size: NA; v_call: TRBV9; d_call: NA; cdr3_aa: CASSVGSGANVLTF; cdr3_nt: TGTGCCAGCAGCGTGGGCTCTGGGGCCAACGTCCTGACTTTC
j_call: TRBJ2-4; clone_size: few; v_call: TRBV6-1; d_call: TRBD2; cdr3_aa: CASSGYTGLAGVAKNIQYF; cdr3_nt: TGTGCCAGCAGTGGGTATACCGGACTAGCGGGGGTAGCCAAAAACATTCAGTACTTC
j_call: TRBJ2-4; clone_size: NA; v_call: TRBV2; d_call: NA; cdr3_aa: CASSEEQGLAKNIQYF; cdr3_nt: TGTGCCAGCAGTGAAGAGCAGGGCCTAGCCAAAAACATTCAGTACTTC
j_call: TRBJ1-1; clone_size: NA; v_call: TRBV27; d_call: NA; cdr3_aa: CASSLTPSHTEAFF; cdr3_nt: TGTGCCAGCAGTTTAACCCCGTCCCACACTGAAGCTTTCTTT
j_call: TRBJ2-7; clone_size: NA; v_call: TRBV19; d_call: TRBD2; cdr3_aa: CASSPNGGVDSYEQYF; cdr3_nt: TGTGCCAGTAGTCCCAACGGGGGGGTGGACTCCTATGAGCAGTACTTC
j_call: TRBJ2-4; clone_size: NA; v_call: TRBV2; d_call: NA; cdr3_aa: CASRTRDNLAKNIQYF; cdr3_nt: TGTGCCAGCAGGACCAGGGACAACCTAGCCAAAAACATTCAGTACTTC
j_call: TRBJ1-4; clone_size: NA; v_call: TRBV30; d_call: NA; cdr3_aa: CAWSRRPNEKLFF; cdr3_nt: TGTGCCTGGAGTCGGCGACCTAATGAAAAACTGTTTTTT
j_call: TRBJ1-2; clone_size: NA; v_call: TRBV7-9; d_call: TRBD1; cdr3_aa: CASSFGTGGPNYGYTF; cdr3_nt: TGTGCCAGCAGCTTCGGAACAGGGGGACCTAACTATGGCTACACCTTC
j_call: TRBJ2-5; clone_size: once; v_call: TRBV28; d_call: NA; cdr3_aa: CASSFRRAAGETQYF; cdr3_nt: TGTGCCAGCAGTTTTCGACGAGCCGCCGGTGAGACCCAGTACTTC
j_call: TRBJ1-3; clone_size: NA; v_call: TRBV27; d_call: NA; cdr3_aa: CASTRTPYSGNTIYF; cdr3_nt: TGTGCCAGCACACGGACCCCCTACTCTGGAAACACCATATATTTT
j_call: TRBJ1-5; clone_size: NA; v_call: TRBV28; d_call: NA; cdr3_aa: CASSLDGYQPQHF; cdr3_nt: TGTGCCAGCAGCCTAGACGGTTATCAGCCCCAGCATTTT
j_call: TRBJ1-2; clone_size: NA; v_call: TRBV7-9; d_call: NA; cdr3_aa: CASSLFPGGGGYTF; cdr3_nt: TGTGCCAGCAGCTTGTTCCCCGGAGGTGGCGGCTACACCTTC
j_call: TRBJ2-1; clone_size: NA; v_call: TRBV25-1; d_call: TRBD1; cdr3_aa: CASSAPGQVYNEQFF; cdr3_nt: TGTGCCAGCAGTGCACCGGGACAGGTCTACAATGAGCAGTTCTTC
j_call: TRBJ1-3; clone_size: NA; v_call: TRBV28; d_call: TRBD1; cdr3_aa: CASSGRTGAGNTIYF; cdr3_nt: TGTGCCAGCAGTGGGAGGACAGGGGCTGGAAACACCATATATTTT
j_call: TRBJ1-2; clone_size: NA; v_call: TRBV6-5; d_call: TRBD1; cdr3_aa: CASSYGQGRGYTF; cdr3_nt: TGTGCCAGCAGTTATGGACAGGGGAGAGGCTACACCTTC
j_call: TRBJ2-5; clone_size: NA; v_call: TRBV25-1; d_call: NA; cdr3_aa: CASNRGDKETQYF; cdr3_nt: TGTGCCAGCAACAGAGGAGATAAAGAGACCCAGTACTTC
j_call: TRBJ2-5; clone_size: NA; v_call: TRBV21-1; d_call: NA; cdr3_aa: CASSAPHTEQETQYF; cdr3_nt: TGTGCCAGCAGCGCGCCACACACCGAACAAGAGACCCAGTACTTC
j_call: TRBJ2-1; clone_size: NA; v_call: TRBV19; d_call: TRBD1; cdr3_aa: CASTLAGTGGNEQFF; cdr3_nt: TGTGCCAGTACCCTCGCCGGGACAGGGGGCAATGAGCAGTTCTTC
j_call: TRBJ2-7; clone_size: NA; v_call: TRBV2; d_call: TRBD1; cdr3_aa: CASRRTGLNEQYF; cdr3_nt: TGTGCCAGCAGACGGACAGGGCTTAACGAGCAGTACTTC
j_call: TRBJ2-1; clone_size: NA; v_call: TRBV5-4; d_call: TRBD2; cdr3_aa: CASSLDPPSSGSYNEQFF; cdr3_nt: TGTGCCAGCAGCTTGGATCCCCCCTCTAGCGGGAGCTACAATGAGCAGTTCTTC
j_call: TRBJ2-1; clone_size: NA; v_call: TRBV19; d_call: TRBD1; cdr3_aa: CASSRQGDEQFF; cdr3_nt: TGTGCCAGTAGTAGGCAGGGGGATGAGCAGTTCTTC
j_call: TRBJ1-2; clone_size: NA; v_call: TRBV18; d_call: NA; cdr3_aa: CASSPGSSNYGYTF; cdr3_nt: TGTGCCAGCTCACCAGGCAGCTCTAACTATGGCTACACCTTC
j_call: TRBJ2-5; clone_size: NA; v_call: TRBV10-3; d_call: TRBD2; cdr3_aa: CAIRAGTSGTETQYF; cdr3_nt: TGTGCCATCAGGGCCGGGACTAGCGGGACGGAGACCCAGTACTTC
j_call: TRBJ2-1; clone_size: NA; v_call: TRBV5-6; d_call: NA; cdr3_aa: CASSLAAASGPYNEQFF; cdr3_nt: TGTGCCAGCAGCTTGGCCGCTGCGTCAGGGCCCTACAATGAGCAGTTCTTC
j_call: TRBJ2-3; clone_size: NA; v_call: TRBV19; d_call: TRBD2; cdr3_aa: CASSRASGKEDTQYF; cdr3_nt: TGTGCCAGTAGTAGGGCTAGCGGGAAAGAAGATACGCAGTATTTT
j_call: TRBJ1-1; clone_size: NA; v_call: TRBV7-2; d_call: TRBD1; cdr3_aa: CASSLAGGQIMNTEAFF; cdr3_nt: TGTGCCAGCAGCTTAGCGGGGGGACAGATCATGAACACTGAAGCTTTCTTT
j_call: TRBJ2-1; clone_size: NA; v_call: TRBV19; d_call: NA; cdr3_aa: CASSIRVGNEQFF; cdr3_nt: TGTGCCAGTAGTATCCGGGTGGGGAATGAGCAGTTCTTC
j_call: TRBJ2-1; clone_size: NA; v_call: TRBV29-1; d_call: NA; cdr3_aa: CSARGGGGEQFF; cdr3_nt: TGCAGCGCTCGGGGAGGGGGGGGTGAGCAGTTCTTC
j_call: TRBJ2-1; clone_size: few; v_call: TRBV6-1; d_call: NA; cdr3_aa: CASSPADRLYNEQFF; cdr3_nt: TGTGCCAGCAGTCCGGCCGACAGACTATACAATGAGCAGTTCTTC
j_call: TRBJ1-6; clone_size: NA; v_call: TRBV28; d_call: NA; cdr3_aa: CASSLGIAGSYNSPLHF; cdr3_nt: TGTGCCAGCAGTTTAGGGATTGCAGGGTCCTATAATTCACCCCTCCACTTT
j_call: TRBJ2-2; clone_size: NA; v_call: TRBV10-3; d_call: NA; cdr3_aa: CAISDIRMSTGELFF; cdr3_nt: TGTGCCATCAGTGACATTAGGATGTCCACCGGGGAGCTGTTTTTT
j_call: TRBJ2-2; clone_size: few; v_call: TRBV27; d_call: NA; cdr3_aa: CASSTIGGELFF; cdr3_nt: TGTGCCAGCAGTACCATAGGCGGGGAGCTGTTTTTT
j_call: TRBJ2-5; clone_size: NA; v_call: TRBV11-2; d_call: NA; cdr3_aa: CASSLDSGETQYF; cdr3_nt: TGTGCCAGCAGCTTAGACAGTGGAGAGACCCAGTACTTC
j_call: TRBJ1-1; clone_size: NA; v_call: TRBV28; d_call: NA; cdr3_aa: CASVLAGQNFMNTEAFF; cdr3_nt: TGTGCCAGCGTACTTGCAGGCCAGAATTTTATGAACACTGAAGCTTTCTTT
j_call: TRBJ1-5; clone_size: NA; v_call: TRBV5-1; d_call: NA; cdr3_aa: CASSLAGGNQPQHF; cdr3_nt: TGCGCCAGCAGCTTGGCAGGAGGCAATCAGCCCCAGCATTTT
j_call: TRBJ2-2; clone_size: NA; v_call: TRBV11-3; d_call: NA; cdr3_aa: CASSPIPTGELFF; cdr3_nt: TGTGCCAGCAGCCCTATCCCCACCGGGGAGCTGTTTTTT
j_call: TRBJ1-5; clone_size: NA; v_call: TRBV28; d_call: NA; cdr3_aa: CASSLFSGTGNQPQHF; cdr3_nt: TGTGCCAGCAGTTTATTTTCGGGGACTGGCAATCAGCCCCAGCATTTT
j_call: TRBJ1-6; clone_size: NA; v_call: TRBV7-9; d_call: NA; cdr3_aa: CASRTDLSSYNSPLHF; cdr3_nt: TGTGCCAGCCGGACGGACCTAAGCTCCTATAATTCACCCCTCCACTTT